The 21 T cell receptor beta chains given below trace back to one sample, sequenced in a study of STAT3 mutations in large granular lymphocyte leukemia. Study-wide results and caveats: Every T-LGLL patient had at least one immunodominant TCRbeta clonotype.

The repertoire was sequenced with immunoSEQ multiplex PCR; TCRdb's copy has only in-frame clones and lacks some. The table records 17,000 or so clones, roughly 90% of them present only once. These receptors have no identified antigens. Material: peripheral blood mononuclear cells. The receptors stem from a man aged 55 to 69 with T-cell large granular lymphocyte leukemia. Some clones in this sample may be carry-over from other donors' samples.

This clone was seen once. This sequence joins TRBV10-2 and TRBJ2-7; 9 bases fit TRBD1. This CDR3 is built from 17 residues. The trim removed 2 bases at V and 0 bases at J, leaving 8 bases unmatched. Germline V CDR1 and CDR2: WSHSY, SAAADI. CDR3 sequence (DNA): TGCGCCAGCAGTGAGGACAGGGGGGGCCTACTCTCCTACGAGCAGTACTTC. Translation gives CASSEDRGGLLSYEQYF.

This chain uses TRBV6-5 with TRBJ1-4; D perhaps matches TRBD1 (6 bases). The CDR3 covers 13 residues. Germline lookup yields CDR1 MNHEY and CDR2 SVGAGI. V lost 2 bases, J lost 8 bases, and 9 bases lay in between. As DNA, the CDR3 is TGTGCCAGCAGTTACGGGGGCGTAGAAAAACTGTTTTTT. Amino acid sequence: CASSYGGVEKLFF.

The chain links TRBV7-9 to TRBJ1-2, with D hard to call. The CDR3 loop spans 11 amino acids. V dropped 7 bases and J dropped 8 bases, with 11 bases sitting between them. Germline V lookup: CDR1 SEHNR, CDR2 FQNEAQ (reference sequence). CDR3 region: CASTRLRGYTF. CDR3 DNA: TGTGCCAGCACCAGGCTTCGGGGCTACACCTTC.

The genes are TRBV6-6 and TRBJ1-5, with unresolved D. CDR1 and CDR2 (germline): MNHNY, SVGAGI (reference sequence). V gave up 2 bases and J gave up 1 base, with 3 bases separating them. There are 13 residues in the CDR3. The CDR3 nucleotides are TGTGCCAGCAGTTACCGGAGCAATCAGCCCCAGCATTTT. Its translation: CASSYRSNQPQHF.

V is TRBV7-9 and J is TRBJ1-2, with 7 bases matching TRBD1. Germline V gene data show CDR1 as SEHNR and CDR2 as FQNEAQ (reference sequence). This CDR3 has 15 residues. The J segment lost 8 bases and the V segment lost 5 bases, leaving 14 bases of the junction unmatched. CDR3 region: CASSQGVDRAWGYTF. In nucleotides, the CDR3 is TGTGCCAGCAGCCAGGGGGTCGACAGGGCCTGGGGCTACACCTTC.

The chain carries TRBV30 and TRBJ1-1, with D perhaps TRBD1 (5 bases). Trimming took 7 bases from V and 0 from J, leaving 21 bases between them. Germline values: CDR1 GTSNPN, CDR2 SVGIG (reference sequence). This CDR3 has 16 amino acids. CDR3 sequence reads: CASAGGAGTMNTEAFF. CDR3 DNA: TGTGCCTCCGCGGGAGGGGCCGGTACCATGAACACTGAAGCTTTCTTT.

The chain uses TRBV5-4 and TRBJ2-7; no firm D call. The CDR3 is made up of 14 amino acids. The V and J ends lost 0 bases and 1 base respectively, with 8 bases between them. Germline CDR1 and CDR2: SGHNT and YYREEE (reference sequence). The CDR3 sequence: CASSLERRSYEQYF. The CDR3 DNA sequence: TGTGCCAGCAGCTTGGAGAGACGGTCCTACGAGCAGTACTTC.

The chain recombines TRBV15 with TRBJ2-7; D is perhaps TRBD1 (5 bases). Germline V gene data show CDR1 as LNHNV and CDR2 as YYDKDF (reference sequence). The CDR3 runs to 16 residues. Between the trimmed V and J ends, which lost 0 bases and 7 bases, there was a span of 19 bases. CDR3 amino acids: CATSRDLVQTAGEQYF. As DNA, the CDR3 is TGTGCCACCAGCAGAGACCTGGTCCAAACAGCAGGGGAGCAGTACTTC. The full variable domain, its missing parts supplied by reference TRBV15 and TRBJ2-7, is DAMVIQNPRYQVTQFGKPVTLSCSQTLNHNVMYWYQQKSSQAPKLLFHYYDKDFNNEADTPDNFQSRRPNTSFCFLDIRSPGLGDTAMYLCATSRDLVQTAGEQYFGPGTRLTVT.

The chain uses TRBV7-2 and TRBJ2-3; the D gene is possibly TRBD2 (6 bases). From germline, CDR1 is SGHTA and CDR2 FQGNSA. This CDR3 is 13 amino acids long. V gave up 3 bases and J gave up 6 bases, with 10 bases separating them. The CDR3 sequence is CASSFGGGDTQYF. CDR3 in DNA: TGTGCCAGCAGCTTTGGAGGAGGGGATACGCAGTATTTT.

The CDR3 coding sequence is TGTGCCAGTAGTATCAGGGCCCTTGGAGGTTACGAGCAGTACTTC. Encoded protein: CASSIRALGGYEQYF. The V gene is TRBV19, the J gene TRBJ2-7, with D possibly called TRBD1 or TRBD2 (5 bases each). V shed 3 bases and J shed 4 bases, with 16 bases lying between them. The CDR3 runs to 15 residues. The germline V gene has CDR1 LNHDA and CDR2 SQIVND (reference sequence).

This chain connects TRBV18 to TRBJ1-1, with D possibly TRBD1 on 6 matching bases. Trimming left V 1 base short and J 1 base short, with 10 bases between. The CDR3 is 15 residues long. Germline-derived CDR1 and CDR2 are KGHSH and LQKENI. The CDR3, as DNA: TGTGCCAGCTCACCACTGGGGGGGGCGAACACTGAAGCTTTCTTT. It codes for CASSPLGGANTEAFF.

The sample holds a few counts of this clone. CDR3 bases: TGTGCCAGCAGCTCCCCCCGGGACCGAGCCTACGAGCAGTACTTC. Its protein product is CASSSPRDRAYEQYF. V usage is TRBV7-8 and J usage is TRBJ2-7; D possibly uses TRBD1 or TRBD2 (5 bases each). The ends were cut back, 4 bases at V and 2 bases at J, with 15 bases in the middle. CDR1 and CDR2 from the germline V gene are SGHVS and FQNEAQ. This CDR3 has 15 amino acids.

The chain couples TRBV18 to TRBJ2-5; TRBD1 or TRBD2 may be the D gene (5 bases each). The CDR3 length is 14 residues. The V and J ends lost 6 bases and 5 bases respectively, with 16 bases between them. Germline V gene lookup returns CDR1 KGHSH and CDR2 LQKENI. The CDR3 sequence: CASSPGTEWETQYF. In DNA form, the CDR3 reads TGTGCCAGCTCGCCCGGGACCGAGTGGGAGACCCAGTACTTC.

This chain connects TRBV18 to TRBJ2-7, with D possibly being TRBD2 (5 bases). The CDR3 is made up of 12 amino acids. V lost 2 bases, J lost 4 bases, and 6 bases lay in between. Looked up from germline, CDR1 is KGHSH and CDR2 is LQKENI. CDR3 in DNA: TGTGCCAGCTCACCAGGAGGATACGAGCAGTACTTC. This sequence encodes CASSPGGYEQYF. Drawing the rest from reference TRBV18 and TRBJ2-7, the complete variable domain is NAGVMQNPRHLVRRRGQEARLRCSPMKGHSHVYWYRQLPEEGLKFMVYLQKENIIDESGMPKERFSAEFPKEGPSILRIQQVVRGDSAAYFCASSPGGYEQYFGPGTRLTVT.

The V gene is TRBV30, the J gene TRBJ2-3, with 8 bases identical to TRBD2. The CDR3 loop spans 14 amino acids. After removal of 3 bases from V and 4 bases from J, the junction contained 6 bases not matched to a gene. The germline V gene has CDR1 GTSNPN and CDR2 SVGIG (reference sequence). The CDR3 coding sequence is TGTGCCTGGAGAACCAGCGGGAGCTCAGATACGCAGTATTTT. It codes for CAWRTSGSSDTQYF.

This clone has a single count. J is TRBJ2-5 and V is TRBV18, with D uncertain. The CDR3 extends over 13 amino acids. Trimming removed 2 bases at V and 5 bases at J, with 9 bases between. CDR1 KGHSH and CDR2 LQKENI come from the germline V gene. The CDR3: CASSPGSEETQYF. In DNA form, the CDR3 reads TGTGCCAGCTCACCAGGAAGCGAGGAGACCCAGTACTTC.

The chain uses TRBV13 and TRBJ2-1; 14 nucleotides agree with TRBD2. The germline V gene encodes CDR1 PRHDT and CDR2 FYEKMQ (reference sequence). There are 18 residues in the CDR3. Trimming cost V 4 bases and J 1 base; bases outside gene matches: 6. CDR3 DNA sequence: TGTGCCAGCAGCTCCCCGGGACTAGCGGGAGTATCCTACAATGAGCAGTTCTTC. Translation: CASSSPGLAGVSYNEQFF.

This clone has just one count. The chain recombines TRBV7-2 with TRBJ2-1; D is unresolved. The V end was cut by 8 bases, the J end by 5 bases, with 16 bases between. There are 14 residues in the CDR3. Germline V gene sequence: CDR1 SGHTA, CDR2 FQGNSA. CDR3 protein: CASGPFRANNEQFF. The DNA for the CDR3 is TGTGCCAGCGGCCCGTTTAGAGCAAACAATGAGCAGTTCTTC.

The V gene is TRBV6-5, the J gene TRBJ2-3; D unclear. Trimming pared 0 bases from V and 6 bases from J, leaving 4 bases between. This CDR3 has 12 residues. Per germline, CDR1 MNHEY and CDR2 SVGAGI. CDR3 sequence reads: CASSYSGDTQYF. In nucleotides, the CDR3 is TGTGCCAGCAGTTACTCGGGGGATACGCAGTATTTT.

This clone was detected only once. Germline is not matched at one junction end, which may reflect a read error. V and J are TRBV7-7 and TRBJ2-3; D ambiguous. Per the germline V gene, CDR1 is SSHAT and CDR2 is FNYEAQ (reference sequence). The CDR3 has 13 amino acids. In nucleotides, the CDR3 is TGTGCTAGCAGCTTAGAACTGCGGGATACGCAGTATTTT. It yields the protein CASSLELRDTQYF.

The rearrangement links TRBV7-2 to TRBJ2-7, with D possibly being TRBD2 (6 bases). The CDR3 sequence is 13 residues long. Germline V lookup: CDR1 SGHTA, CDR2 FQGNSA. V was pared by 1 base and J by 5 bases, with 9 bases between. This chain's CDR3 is CASSLGGGNEQYF. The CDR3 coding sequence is TGTGCCAGCAGCTTAGGGGGAGGTAACGAGCAGTACTTC.